This T cell receptor (beta chain) was captured by sequencing in a study of blood T cell repertoires in COVID-19. Overall study context: Sites across the United States, Italy and Spain contributed samples from acute and convalescent COVID-19.

Under the authors' procedure: Estimation of nucleated cell counts relied on the amplification of reference gene primers. Using immunoSEQ multiplex PCR, the repertoire was profiled, and TCRdb retains in-frame clones only, with some absent. V, J and clone size are those of that table, while D and trimming were read from the DNA. The profile shows roughly 81,000 clones, about 88% of them singletons. Germline V gene data show CDR1 as SGDLS and CDR2 as YYNGEE. The CDR3 is 17 amino acids. After removal of 4 bases from V and 4 bases from J, the junction contained 11 bases not matched to a gene. The V call is TRBV9, the J call TRBJ2-2, with 9 nucleotides matching TRBD1. The TCR originated in a man in his 70s with active or convalescent COVID-19. The sample comprised peripheral blood. DNA of the CDR3: TGTGCCAGCAGCCCTCAATGGGGACAGGGTATCACCGGGGAGCTGTTTTTT. This translates into CASSPQWGQGITGELFF.